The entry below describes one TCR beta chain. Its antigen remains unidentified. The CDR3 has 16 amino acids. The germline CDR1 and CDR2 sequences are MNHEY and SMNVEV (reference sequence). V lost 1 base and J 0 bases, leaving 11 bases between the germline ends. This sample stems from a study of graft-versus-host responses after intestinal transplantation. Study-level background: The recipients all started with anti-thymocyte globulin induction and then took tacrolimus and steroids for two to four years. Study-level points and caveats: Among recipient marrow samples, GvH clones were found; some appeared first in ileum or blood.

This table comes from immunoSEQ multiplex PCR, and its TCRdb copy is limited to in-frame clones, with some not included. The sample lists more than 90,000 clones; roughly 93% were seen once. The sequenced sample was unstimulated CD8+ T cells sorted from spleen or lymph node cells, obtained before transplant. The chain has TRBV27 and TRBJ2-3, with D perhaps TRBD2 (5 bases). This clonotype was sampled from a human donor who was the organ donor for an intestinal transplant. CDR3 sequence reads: CASSLWWERSTDTQYF. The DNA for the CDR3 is TGTGCCAGCAGTTTATGGTGGGAGAGAAGCACAGATACGCAGTATTTT.